This T cell receptor beta chain came from a study of T cells in localized non-small cell lung cancer. Study results and limitations: Longer overall survival was linked to higher blood T cell density. Adjacent uninvolved lung tissue had the highest T cell clonality, exceeding tumor. For the top 100 tumor clones, a median about 56 also appeared in adjacent lung.

The CDR3 has 15 residues. Looked up from germline, CDR1 is SGHKS and CDR2 is YYEKEE (reference sequence). V gave up 2 bases and J gave up 0 bases, with 10 bases separating them. The table came from immunoSEQ multiplex PCR; TCRdb's copy has only in-frame clones and leaves some out. The sample includes approximately 31,000 clones, 85% to 95% of them seen just once. This clone came up once. What it binds is not known. The source is a woman aged 35-70 years with stage I lung adenocarcinoma. The specimen was peripheral blood, collected before any cancer treatment. The V call is TRBV5-5, the J call TRBJ2-3; D not resolved. The CDR3: CASSLAPVSTDTQYF. In DNA, the CDR3 is TGTGCCAGCAGCTTAGCCCCGGTGAGCACAGATACGCAGTATTTT.